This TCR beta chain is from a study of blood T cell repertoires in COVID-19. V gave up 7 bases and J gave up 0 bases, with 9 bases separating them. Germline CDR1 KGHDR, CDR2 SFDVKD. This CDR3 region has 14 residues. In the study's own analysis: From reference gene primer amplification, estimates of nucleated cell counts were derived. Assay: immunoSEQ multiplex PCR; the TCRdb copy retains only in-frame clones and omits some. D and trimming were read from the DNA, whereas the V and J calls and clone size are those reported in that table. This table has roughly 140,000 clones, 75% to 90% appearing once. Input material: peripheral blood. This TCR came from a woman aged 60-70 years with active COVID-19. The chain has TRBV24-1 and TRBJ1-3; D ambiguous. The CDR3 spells CATRDFSSGNTIYF. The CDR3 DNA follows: TGTGCCACCAGGGACTTTTCCTCTGGAAACACCATATATTTT.